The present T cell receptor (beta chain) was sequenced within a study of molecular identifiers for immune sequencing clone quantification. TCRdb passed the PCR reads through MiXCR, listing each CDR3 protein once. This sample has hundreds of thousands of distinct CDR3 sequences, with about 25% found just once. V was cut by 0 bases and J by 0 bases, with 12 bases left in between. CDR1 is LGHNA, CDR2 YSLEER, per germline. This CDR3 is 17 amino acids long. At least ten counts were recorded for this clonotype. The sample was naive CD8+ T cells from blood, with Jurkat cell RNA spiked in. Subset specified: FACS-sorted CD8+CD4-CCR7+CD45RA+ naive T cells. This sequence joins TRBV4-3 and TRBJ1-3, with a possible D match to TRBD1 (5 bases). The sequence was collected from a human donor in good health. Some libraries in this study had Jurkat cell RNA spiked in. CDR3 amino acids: CASSQDGADFSGNTIYF. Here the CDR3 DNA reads TGCGCCAGCAGCCAAGATGGGGCGGACTTCTCTGGAAACACCATATATTTT.